This TCR beta chain was documented in a study of blood T cell repertoires in COVID-19 (dated by TCRdb to the early 2020s). For the wider study: Samples covering the acute and convalescent phases of COVID-19 were provided by collaborators in the United States, Italy and Spain. The samples were drawn from two sources: the first 160 participants of the ongoing ImmuneRACE study, and approximately 1,300 subjects contributed by 6 global collaborators. Where HLA class I and class II types were available, the types were taken from metadata supplied by the sample provider, not from assay-based typing. Deeply sampled blood TCRbeta repertoires from subjects exposed to, actively infected with, or recovered from COVID-19 were included in the dataset. The prospective study material was composed of cDNA or gDNA derived from T cells, B-cell-depleted T cells, or PBMCs. A de-identified subject ID, COVID-19 status, age in years and sex were almost always included in the sample metadata. The repertoires were released in a freely available public database meant as a resource for research on the immune response to SARS-CoV-2.

General conclusions and limits of the study: The quantity of clinical and demographic metadata differed by source and by participant and was supplied without curation.

The V end gives up 4 bases and the J end 2 bases, leaving 4 bases in the junction not matched to a gene. The CDR3 measures 14 amino acids from cysteine to phenylalanine. Solely the CDR3 DNA is kept, with 42 bases framed from the first base. In the germline V gene, CDR1 corresponds to LGHNA and CDR2 to YSLEER. In the prospective study, participants were roughly 18 to 90 years old, resided in about 25 geographic areas of the United States, and were enrolled through a virtual design. In the prospective study, participants were assigned to cohorts based on the clinical history participants reported in a screening survey and a study questionnaire. A participant counted as exposed if, within 2 weeks of entering the study, that participant had been in contact with someone who had a PCR-confirmed or clinician-diagnosed COVID-19 case. In the prospective study, mobile phlebotomists collected whole blood, serum and a nasopharyngeal or oropharyngeal swab from each participant. Participants in the prospective study had the option to provide additional blood draws and questionnaires over an approximately two-month period. Before DNA extraction, prospective study blood samples were shipped either frozen or at room temperature.

This clone has a single count. The specificity of this receptor is unknown. Base qualities are not recorded, but no much larger clone differs from it by a single base. TCRbeta CDR3 regions were amplified from genomic DNA using the immunoSEQ Assay, a bias-controlled multiplex PCR. Turning to the authors' computational methods: The number of nucleated cells in each sample was estimated from the amplification of reference gene primers within the assay. Sequence reads were collapsed and filtered to measure the absolute abundance of every unique TCRbeta CDR3 rearrangement. For each sample, productive Simpson clonality was calculated as the square root of Simpson's diversity index over productive rearrangements. In TCRdb, the immuneACCESS table is reduced to in-frame sequences with V and J assigned. These tables do not hold every clone; where another copy was compared, an unresolved V gene accounts for under half, and the others remain unexplained. V and J calls and clone size follow that table, whereas D and trimming were derived from the DNA. This sample lists 220,000 or so clones; around 90% were detected once. The top ten clones comprise about 15% of the sample.

This receptor was identified in a man aged 30-40 years who had been exposed to COVID-19. The V and J segments used are TRBV4-3 and TRBJ2-5; 7 middle bases align to TRBD1. Specimen: PBMCs or T cells enriched from blood (not recorded which). The CDR3 protein sequence reads: CASSLQGVQETQYF. The sequenced DNA: TGCGCCAGCAGCCTTCAGGGGGTACAAGAGACCCAGTACTTC.